The next 27 T cell receptor beta chains were all read from a single sample in a study of blood T cells in healthy people across ages. Combining a sample-barcoded 5' primer with a J-beta primer mix, a second PCR ran for roughly 6 to 12 cycles. TCRdb re-derived calls from the 5' RACE reads in MiXCR, one entry per CDR3 protein. The sample yields fewer than 2 million distinct CDR3 sequences, about two fifths seen once. The sequenced sample consisted of blood. The receptors were sampled from a human donor in good health.

This clonotype was picked up a small number of times. The chain recombines TRBV11-1 with TRBJ1-1, with TRBD1 matching over 10 bases. This CDR3 is built from 14 residues. J gave up 10 bases and V 3 bases, and 8 bases lay outside the gene matches. Per the germline V gene, CDR1 is SGHAT and CDR2 is FQDESV (reference sequence). CDR3 sequence reads: CASSFGTGDSGAFF. The CDR3 DNA is TGTGCCAGCAGCTTCGGGACAGGGGACTCGGGAGCTTTCTTT.

This clonotype was counted between two and nine times. The chain links TRBV9 to TRBJ2-1; 11 bases match TRBD2. The CDR3 is 13 amino acids. V lost 8 bases and J lost 10; bases outside the gene matches: 8. The germline V gene encodes CDR1 SGDLS and CDR2 YYNGEE. CDR3 bases: TGTGCCAGTAATAGCGGGGGGGTGCGAGAGCAGTTCTTC. Translating gives CASNSGGVREQFF.

CDR3 nucleotides: TGCAGCGTTACAGTGGGGATGGATCAGCCCCAGCATTTT. Protein sequence: CSVTVGMDQPQHF. The chain has TRBV29-1 and TRBJ1-5; D gene ambiguous. Germline CDR1 SQVTM, CDR2 ANQGSEA. Trimming removed 5 bases at V and 5 bases at J, with 13 bases between. This CDR3 has 13 residues.

The chain combines TRBV4-1 with TRBJ2-1, with D maybe TRBD2 (6 bases). This CDR3 contains 14 residues. V shed 4 bases and J shed 6 bases, with 13 bases lying between them. Germline values: CDR1 MGHRA, CDR2 YSYEKL. CDR3 sequence: CASSPRPGVNEQFF. CDR3 bases: TGCGCCAGCAGCCCCCGGCCGGGAGTCAATGAGCAGTTCTTC.

This clonotype came up a few times. The chain employs TRBV6-1 and TRBJ1-1, with 10 positions matching TRBD1. The CDR3 is 15 residues long. Germline values: CDR1 MNHNS, CDR2 SASEGT. Trimming cost V 3 bases and J 5 bases; bases outside gene matches: 6. Here the CDR3 reads CASSDLTGGSTEAFF. The CDR3, as DNA: TGTGCCAGCAGTGACTTGACAGGGGGCTCTACTGAAGCTTTCTTT.

CDR3 in amino acids: CASTGLALLDTQYF. The CDR3 nucleotides are TGTGCCAGCACCGGACTAGCCCTCCTCGATACGCAGTATTTT. The chain employs TRBV6-1 and TRBJ2-3; 8 nucleotides align to TRBD2. V shed 7 bases and J 6 bases; nucleotides not matched to a gene: 9. Germline-derived CDR1 and CDR2 are MNHNS and SASEGT. The CDR3 sequence is 14 residues long.

The rearrangement links TRBV5-1 to TRBJ2-7; the D is unclear. This CDR3 is built from 15 residues. CDR1 is SGHRS, CDR2 YFSETQ, per germline. V was pared by 5 bases and J by 0 bases, with 15 bases between. The DNA for the CDR3 is TGCGCCAGCAGGTATTTTCCTGGCAGCTCCTACGAGCAGTACTTC. It yields the protein CASRYFPGSSYEQYF.

V gene TRBV25-1 combines with J gene TRBJ2-1, with 12 nucleotides matching TRBD2. The CDR3 is made up of 18 amino acids. Germline V CDR1 and CDR2: MGHDK, SYGVNS. J lost 7 bases, V lost 1 base, and 11 bases had no gene match. The CDR3 nucleotides are TGTGCCAGCAGTGAATGGGGGAGGGCTAGCGGGGGGGCAAATGAGCAGTTCTTC. Protein: CASSEWGRASGGANEQFF.

The V and J genes are TRBV9 and TRBJ2-1, with TRBD2 as a possible D gene (6 bases). This CDR3 has 15 residues. V was cut by 0 bases and J by 8 bases, with 15 bases left in between. Germline lookup yields CDR1 SGDLS and CDR2 YYNGEE. The CDR3 loop is CASSVALGGVDEQFF. CDR3 DNA: TGTGCCAGCAGCGTAGCCCTGGGCGGGGTGGATGAGCAGTTCTTC.

This clonotype appeared a few times. J is TRBJ1-2 and V is TRBV12-3 or TRBV12-4, with a weak D call TRBD1 (6 bases). V dropped 5 bases and J dropped 8 bases, with 15 bases sitting between them. There are 13 residues in the CDR3. The CDR3 sequence: CASSAAQDRGYTF. CDR3 coding DNA: TGTGCCAGCAGTGCCGCCCAGGACAGAGGCTACACCTTC.

The rearrangement uses TRBV6-5 and TRBJ2-2, with D unresolved. Deletions cut 4 bases from V and 5 bases from J, with 14 bases between. Germline-derived CDR1 and CDR2 are MNHEY and SVGAGI. CDR3 length: 15 amino acids. The CDR3 coding sequence is TGTGCCAGCAGTTCCCGGGCCCTCACTACCGGGGAGCTGTTTTTT. It codes for CASSSRALTTGELFF.

The chain uses TRBV14 and TRBJ1-2, with unresolved D. CDR3 length equals 15 residues. V gave up 3 bases and J gave up 4 bases, with 15 bases separating them. Germline assignment: CDR1 SGHDN and CDR2 FVKESK. The CDR3, as DNA: TGTGCCAGCAGCCATGGCCCGGCGAGGCGCTATGGCTACACCTTC. Translation gives CASSHGPARRYGYTF.

There are a few counts of this clonotype. V gene TRBV20-1 combines with J gene TRBJ1-2; D is possibly TRBD1 (5 bases). Trimming shortened V by 3 bases and J by 0 bases, and 8 bases separated the two germline ends. Germline V lookup: CDR1 DFQATT, CDR2 SNEGSKA (reference sequence). The CDR3 is 13 amino acids. The CDR3 is CSARDKANYGYTF. The CDR3 bases are TGCAGTGCTAGGGACAAAGCTAACTATGGCTACACCTTC.

This chain connects TRBV6-2 or TRBV6-3 to TRBJ2-4; TRBD1 is a possible D gene (6 bases). Trimming took 2 bases from V and 10 from J, leaving 15 bases between them. Germline V gene data show CDR1 as MNHEY and CDR2 as SVGEGT. This CDR3 spans 14 amino acids. The CDR3 DNA reads as TGTGCCAGCAGTTACGTTATACAGGGTTCGATTCAGTACTTC. Protein: CASSYVIQGSIQYF.

The chain links TRBV20-1 to TRBJ1-1; D unclear. V was shortened by 6 bases and J by 7 bases, with 12 bases between the two germline ends. Germline V gives CDR1 DFQATT, CDR2 SNEGSKA (reference sequence). This CDR3 region has 11 residues. The CDR3 sequence is CSAPKWGEAFF. CDR3 coding DNA: TGCAGTGCCCCGAAATGGGGTGAAGCTTTCTTT.

This sequence joins TRBV11-3 and TRBJ2-5; D uncertain. The CDR3 loop spans 12 amino acids. The ends were cut back, 5 bases at V and 10 bases at J, with 14 bases in the middle. Germline CDR1 reads SGHNT; CDR2 reads YENEEA. CDR3 loop: CASSPPRSLQYF. The CDR3 DNA reads TGTGCCAGCAGCCCCCCCCGGTCCCTCCAGTACTTC. The full variable domain, completed using reference TRBV11-3 and TRBJ2-5, is EAGVVQSPRYKIIEKKQPVAFWCNPISGHNTLYWYLQNLGQGPELLIRYENEEAVDDSQLPKDRFSAERLKGVDSTLKIQPAELGDSAVYLCASSPPRSLQYFGPGTRLLVL.

The chain uses TRBV12-3 or TRBV12-4 and TRBJ1-2; 9 nucleotides match TRBD1. With 6 bases clipped from V and 7 bases from J, the junction kept 6 bases outside the gene matches. The length of the CDR3 is 13 residues. CDR3 DNA: TGTGCCAGCAGCCAGGGACAGGGATTTGGCTACACCTTC. It codes for CASSQGQGFGYTF.

This sequence joins TRBV28 and TRBJ2-7; D gene uncertain. CDR3 length equals 10 residues. Germline loops: CDR1 MDHEN, CDR2 SYDVKM. Trimming removed 4 bases from V and 5 bases from J, with 3 bases in between. The CDR3 spells CASSYDEQYF. Written as DNA, the CDR3 is TGTGCCAGCAGTTACGACGAGCAGTACTTC.

This sequence joins TRBV7-8 and TRBJ2-1; TRBD1 agrees at 7 bases. Germline lookup yields CDR1 SGHVS and CDR2 FQNEAQ. The junction had 9 bases not matched to a gene; V was cut back by 1 base and J by 15 bases. This CDR3 has 13 amino acids. Here the CDR3 reads CASSLERDRDPFF. The CDR3 DNA follows: TGTGCCAGCAGCTTAGAGAGAGACAGGGATCCGTTCTTC.

The chain uses TRBV28 and TRBJ2-4, with a possible D match to TRBD2 (5 bases). The V and J ends lost 6 bases and 13 bases respectively, with 25 bases between them. CDR3 length equals 15 residues. Germline V gene lookup returns CDR1 MDHEN and CDR2 SYDVKM. CDR3 DNA: TGTGCCAGCAGCTTCGGGATGGTTAGGACCTACGGGCAGTACTTC. Translating gives CASSFGMVRTYGQYF.

Points on this clonotype: One junction end disagrees with the germline gene, perhaps due to a read error. The J gene is TRBJ2-1, the V gene TRBV6-5; 7 bases agree with TRBD1. The CDR3 contains 15 residues. Germline values: CDR1 MNHEY, CDR2 SVGAGI. CDR3 region: CTSSYRGEAYNEQFF. CDR3 in DNA: TGTACCAGCAGTTACAGGGGAGAAGCCTACAATGAGCAGTTCTTC.

The gene calls are TRBV5-5 and TRBJ2-1; D is possibly TRBD2 (6 bases). V lost 0 bases and J lost 13, with 8 bases in between. Germline V gene lookup returns CDR1 SGHKS and CDR2 YYEKEE (reference sequence). The length of the CDR3 is 11 residues. CDR3 in DNA: TGTGCCAGCAGCTTGGGACTAGACCAGTTCTTC. Its translation: CASSLGLDQFF. Variable domain in full (rest from reference TRBV5-5 and TRBJ2-1): DAGVTQSPTHLIKTRGQQVTLRCSPISGHKSVSWYQQVLGQGPQFIFQYYEKEERGRGNFPDRFSARQFPNYSSELNVNALLLGDSALYLCASSLGLDQFFGPGTRLTVL.

This clonotype was detected many times. This chain connects TRBV7-2 to TRBJ2-4; D remains unclear. This CDR3 region has 13 residues. V shed 2 bases and J shed 4 bases, with 6 bases lying between them. CDR1 and CDR2 from the germline V gene are SGHTA and FQGNSA. For the CDR3, the DNA is TGTGCCAGCAGCTTATACATGAAAAACATTCAGTACTTC. Translated, it gives CASSLYMKNIQYF.

The chain carries TRBV18 and TRBJ2-4, with D possibly being TRBD2 (6 bases). The CDR3 has 12 residues. V was trimmed by 3 bases and J by 13 bases, leaving 13 bases between them. Germline loops: CDR1 KGHSH, CDR2 LQKENI. In DNA, the CDR3 is TGTGCCAGCTCACCGAGGAGGGCCGCCCAGTACTTC. Translating it yields CASSPRRAAQYF.

The chain combines TRBV7-2 with TRBJ2-4; D gene unclear. The CDR3 is made up of 15 amino acids. Per germline, CDR1 SGHTA and CDR2 FQGNSA. The V gene lost 2 bases and the J gene lost 5 bases, with 13 bases spanning the gap. CDR3 DNA: TGTGCCAGCAGCTTAAGTGGTACTCGACAAAACATTCAGTACTTC. This translates into CASSLSGTRQNIQYF.

The rearrangement uses TRBV7-2 and TRBJ2-3; D may correspond to TRBD1 or TRBD2 (5 bases each). There are 14 residues in the CDR3. Trimming removed 5 bases from V and 4 bases from J, with 13 bases in between. CDR1 and CDR2 from the germline V gene are SGHTA and FQGNSA. As DNA, the CDR3 is TGTGCCAGCAGCCTGGGGGTGTATGCAGATACGCAGTATTTT. Translating it yields CASSLGVYADTQYF.

V usage is TRBV7-2 and J usage is TRBJ2-3; TRBD2 is a possible D gene (7 bases). The germline gives CDR1 SGHTA, CDR2 FQGNSA. The CDR3 spans 14 residues. V was clipped by 5 bases and J by 4 bases, with 13 bases between them. CDR3 nucleotides: TGTGCCAGCAGCCTCGGGGGGCCTTCAGATACGCAGTATTTT. Translation: CASSLGGPSDTQYF.